This is a list of T cell receptor beta chains from one sample in a study of human T cells and chemical hapten exposure. TCRdb re-called the RACE reads through MiXCR, storing one row per CDR3 protein. There are about 57,000 distinct CDR3 sequences in the sample; about 9% occur only once, and about an eighth lies in the top ten. The source was whole blood, collected in connection with sensitization to the hapten diphenylcyclopropenone (DPC). All receptors come from a woman between 35 and 50 years old with alopecia areata. Some clones in this sample may be carry-over from other donors' samples. CDR3s include the opening cysteine and the closing phenylalanine or tryptophan. A D gene is named only where the DNA matches it firmly. A clone size is listed for some rows: how often the clone was seen (once, few, many), or a class if it is expanded.

J: TRBJ2-1
D: -
V: TRBV4-2
size: few
DNA: TGTGCCAGCAGCCAAGGAGGCGACCCCAATGAGCAGTTCTTC
CDR3: CASSQGGDPNEQFF

J: TRBJ2-7
D: -
V: TRBV29-1
size: -
DNA: TGCAGCGTTCAAAACGGGGACGGAGGGGCTTACGAGCAGTACTTC
CDR3: CSVQNGDGGAYEQYF

J: TRBJ1-3
D: -
V: TRBV12-3/TRBV12-4
size: many
DNA: TGTGCCAGCACCCCGACAGGATTTGGAAACACCATATATTTT
CDR3: CASTPTGFGNTIYF

J: TRBJ2-1
D: -
V: TRBV29-1
size: -
DNA: TGCAGCGTTGAAGGACTAGATGAGCAGTTCTTC
CDR3: CSVEGLDEQFF

J: TRBJ1-1
D: TRBD1
V: TRBV5-5
size: -
DNA: TGTGCCAGCAGCTTTAATATCGGGACAGGGGTAAAAGCGGCTTTCTTT
CDR3: CASSFNIGTGVKAAFF

J: TRBJ2-7
D: -
V: TRBV14
size: few
DNA: TGTGCCAGCAGCTTACTAGCCAGATACTCCTACGAGCAGTACTTC
CDR3: CASSLLARYSYEQYF

J: TRBJ2-2
D: TRBD2
V: TRBV7-9
size: many
DNA: TGTGCCAGCAGGCGGGAGAAAAACACCGGGGAGCTGTTTTTT
CDR3: CASRREKNTGELFF

J: TRBJ2-2
D: -
V: TRBV7-3
size: many
DNA: TGTGCCAGCAGCCCCCACAGGGAAACCGGGGAGCTGTTTTTT
CDR3: CASSPHRETGELFF

J: TRBJ1-1
D: -
V: TRBV20-1
size: few
DNA: TGCAGTGCTAGAGATGACAGGAACACTGAAGCTTTCTTT
CDR3: CSARDDRNTEAFF

J: TRBJ2-5
D: -
V: TRBV18
size: many
DNA: TGTGCCAGCTCACCAACCCCATCCCAAGAGACCCAGTACTTC
CDR3: CASSPTPSQETQYF

J: TRBJ1-1
D: -
V: TRBV7-9
size: -
DNA: TGTGCCAGCAGCTTACTGGGGGAACAGAGCGTTTTCTTT
CDR3: CASSLLGEQSVFF

J: TRBJ2-1
D: TRBD1
V: TRBV4-3
size: many
DNA: TGCGCCAGCAGCCAAGATTGGACAGGGAGCTCCTACAATGAGCAGTTCTTC
CDR3: CASSQDWTGSSYNEQFF

J: TRBJ2-7
D: TRBD2
V: TRBV4-1
size: many
DNA: TGCGCCAGCAGTCGAAGGACTAGCGACTCCTACGAGCAGTACTTC
CDR3: CASSRRTSDSYEQYF

J: TRBJ2-1
D: TRBD2
V: TRBV20-1
size: many
DNA: TGCAGTGCTAGAGTTTCGGGACTAGCGGGGGGGATAAGGTCCAATGAGCAGTTCTTC
CDR3: CSARVSGLAGGIRSNEQFF

J: TRBJ1-2
D: TRBD1
V: TRBV6-4
size: many
DNA: TGTGCCAGCAGTCCAGGGACAGGAAGGGGGAACTATGGCTACACCTTC
CDR3: CASSPGTGRGNYGYTF

J: TRBJ1-6
D: TRBD1
V: TRBV20-1
size: many
DNA: TGCAGTGCTAGAACCGGGACAGGGGAATCACCCCTCCACTTT
CDR3: CSARTGTGESPLHF

J: TRBJ1-5
D: -
V: TRBV28
size: many
DNA: TGTGCCAGCAGTTTCAGGTACCGGCGGGTGACAGGCAGTAGCAATCAGCCCCAGCATTTT
CDR3: CASSFRYRRVTGSSNQPQHF

J: TRBJ1-1
D: -
V: TRBV20-1
size: few
DNA: TGCAGTGCTACTACAGGCGGAGTTGAAGCTTTCTTT
CDR3: CSATTGGVEAFF

J: TRBJ1-1
D: TRBD1
V: TRBV6-2/TRBV6-3
size: many
DNA: TGTGCCAGCAGATCAGGGGGCCCTGAAGCTTTCTTT
CDR3: CASRSGGPEAFF

J: TRBJ2-1
D: -
V: TRBV5-6
size: -
DNA: TGTGCCAGCAGTTCATCAGTGAGGACGATCTACAATGAGCAGTTCTTC
CDR3: CASSSSVRTIYNEQFF

J: TRBJ2-7
D: -
V: TRBV7-8
size: few
DNA: TGTGCCAGCAGCTGGGAGACCGGGAAGCAGTACTTC
CDR3: CASSWETGKQYF

J: TRBJ2-6
D: -
V: TRBV12-3/TRBV12-4
size: many
DNA: TGTGCCAGCAGTCCTCCACGAAGCTCTGGGGCCAACGTCCTGACTTTC
CDR3: CASSPPRSSGANVLTF

J: TRBJ1-3
D: TRBD1
V: TRBV7-6
size: -
DNA: TGTGCCAGCAGCTTGGTGACAGGGGGTCGCGGAAACACCATATATTTT
CDR3: CASSLVTGGRGNTIYF

J: TRBJ1-1
D: TRBD1
V: TRBV3-1
size: many
DNA: TGTGCCAGCAGCTGGAAGGGGGCGCGGACTGAAGCTTTCTTT
CDR3: CASSWKGARTEAFF

J: TRBJ2-2
D: -
V: TRBV6-1
size: -
DNA: TGTGCCAGCAGCCCTGCCGTGTGGACCGGGGAGCTGTTTTTT
CDR3: CASSPAVWTGELFF

J: TRBJ2-2
D: TRBD1
V: TRBV29-1
size: -
DNA: TGCAGCGTTGTCAGGGGGCCCACCGGGGAGCTGTTTTTT
CDR3: CSVVRGPTGELFF

J: TRBJ2-2
D: -
V: TRBV4-1
size: -
DNA: TGCGCCAGCAGCCTGGGAAGGGCCACCGGGGAGCTGTTTTTT
CDR3: CASSLGRATGELFF

J: TRBJ2-7
D: -
V: TRBV21-1
size: many
DNA: TGTGCCAGCAGCGCCCCCCGACGCAGGGTCTACGAGCAGTACTTC
CDR3: CASSAPRRRVYEQYF

J: TRBJ2-7
D: TRBD2
V: TRBV14
size: many
DNA: TGTGCCAGCAGCCACCTAGGCGGGGGCTACGAGCAGTACTTC
CDR3: CASSHLGGGYEQYF

J: TRBJ1-6
D: -
V: TRBV6-5
size: many
DNA: TGTGCCAGCAGTTACAAGGGGGTTGGGTCACCCCTCCACTTT
CDR3: CASSYKGVGSPLHF

J: TRBJ2-7
D: -
V: TRBV5-1
size: many
DNA: TGCGCCAGCAGCTTGGCGGACAACTTCCACGAGCAGTACTTC
CDR3: CASSLADNFHEQYF

J: TRBJ2-7
D: TRBD2
V: TRBV15
size: many
DNA: TGTGCCACCAGCAGAGATGGTCGGCCGACTAGCGGGGGACTCCGATCCTACGAGCAGTACTTC
CDR3: CATSRDGRPTSGGLRSYEQYF

J: TRBJ1-5
D: TRBD1
V: TRBV7-9
size: many
DNA: TGTGCCAGCAGCTTAGCGCTTGGGCAGGGGGGCGGACAGCCCCAGCATTTT
CDR3: CASSLALGQGGGQPQHF

J: TRBJ1-1
D: TRBD1
V: TRBV30
size: -
DNA: TGTGCCTGGAGTGGACAGGGGCGCATGAACACTGAAGCTTTCTTT
CDR3: CAWSGQGRMNTEAFF

J: TRBJ1-4
D: -
V: TRBV4-1
size: many
DNA: TGCGCCAGCAGCCAAGTGGCTCTGTCGGGAAAACTGTTTTTT
CDR3: CASSQVALSGKLFF

J: TRBJ2-5
D: -
V: TRBV5-1
size: many
DNA: TGCGCCAGCAGCGAGACTCCAGCCAACAGAGGGACCCAGTACTTC
CDR3: CASSETPANRGTQYF

J: TRBJ2-2
D: -
V: TRBV2
size: many
DNA: TGTGCCAGCAGTGATGAGGGCCCTACTACCGGGGAGCTGTTTTTT
CDR3: CASSDEGPTTGELFF

J: TRBJ2-1
D: TRBD2
V: TRBV5-5
size: many
DNA: TGTGCCAGCAGCTTGGATGGACTAGCGGGCTACTCCTACAATGAGCAGTTCTTC
CDR3: CASSLDGLAGYSYNEQFF

J: TRBJ1-6
D: -
V: TRBV6-1
size: -
DNA: TGTGCATACGGGCGCTGGGGTTCACCCCTCCACTTT
CDR3: CAYGRWGSPLHF

J: TRBJ1-4
D: -
V: TRBV6-2/TRBV6-3
size: many
DNA: TGTGCCAGTCGGGGCTCGAGTGAAGAAAAACTGTTTTTT
CDR3: CASRGSSEEKLFF

J: TRBJ1-2
D: -
V: TRBV7-6
size: many
DNA: TGTGCCAGCAGTCCGATCGGGGGGGCGGATTATGGCTACACCTTC
CDR3: CASSPIGGADYGYTF

J: TRBJ2-3
D: TRBD2
V: TRBV29-1
size: few
DNA: TGCAGCGTTGAAGATTATGGACTAGCGAAGGCAGATACGCAGTATTTT
CDR3: CSVEDYGLAKADTQYF

J: TRBJ2-5
D: TRBD2
V: TRBV30
size: -
DNA: TGTGCCTGGAGCCTAGCGGGGGGGCCCGAGACCCAGTACTTC
CDR3: CAWSLAGGPETQYF

J: TRBJ1-5
D: -
V: TRBV10-2
size: few
DNA: TGCGCCAGCACCGAGGGATGGTTCGACCAGCCCCAGCATTTT
CDR3: CASTEGWFDQPQHF

J: TRBJ2-3
D: -
V: TRBV7-9
size: -
DNA: TGTGCCAGCAGCTTAAATAGGGAGGCACACACAGATACGCAGTATTTT
CDR3: CASSLNREAHTDTQYF

J: TRBJ1-5
D: -
V: TRBV2
size: many
DNA: TGTGCCAGCAGCGCCGGACAAAATCAGCCCCAGCATTTT
CDR3: CASSAGQNQPQHF

J: TRBJ2-7
D: TRBD1
V: TRBV12-3/TRBV12-4
size: few
DNA: TGTGCCAGCAGCCCAGGACAGGGGCTTCCCTACGAGCAGTACTTC
CDR3: CASSPGQGLPYEQYF

J: TRBJ2-6
D: -
V: TRBV11-3
size: many
DNA: TGTGCCAGCAGCCCCACATCTGGGGCCAACGTCCTGACTTTC
CDR3: CASSPTSGANVLTF

J: TRBJ1-5
D: -
V: TRBV12-3/TRBV12-4
size: many
DNA: TGTGCCAGCAGTTTTGGGGGAAATAGCAATCAGCCCCAGCATTTT
CDR3: CASSFGGNSNQPQHF

J: TRBJ1-3
D: -
V: TRBV7-9
size: few
DNA: TGTGCCAGCAGCCCACGGGACGGAGAAAGAAACACCATATATTTT
CDR3: CASSPRDGERNTIYF

J: TRBJ1-1
D: TRBD1
V: TRBV3-1
size: -
DNA: TGTGCCAGCAGCCAAGCGGGACAGAAGAACACTGAAGCTTTCTTT
CDR3: CASSQAGQKNTEAFF

J: TRBJ1-6
D: -
V: TRBV4-1
size: -
DNA: TGCGCCAGCAGCCACGAAGGAGGGTCACCCCTCCACTTT
CDR3: CASSHEGGSPLHF

J: TRBJ2-1
D: -
V: TRBV4-2
size: many
DNA: TGTGCCAGCAGCCTACCGGGACAAATAAACAATGAGCAGTTCTTC
CDR3: CASSLPGQINNEQFF

J: TRBJ1-5
D: -
V: TRBV12-3/TRBV12-4
size: many
DNA: TGTGCCAGCACCAGCCGGGCGGGGACCCAGCCCCAGCATTTT
CDR3: CASTSRAGTQPQHF

J: TRBJ2-7
D: TRBD1
V: TRBV12-3/TRBV12-4
size: -
DNA: TGTGCCAGCAGTTTGTGGGACAGCTCCTACGAGCAGTACTTC
CDR3: CASSLWDSSYEQYF